This T cell receptor (beta chain) derives from a study of T cells after yellow fever vaccination. Broader study findings: A secondary response was less intense yet reached its peak sooner, at day 5 versus 15. A small share of clonotypes appeared in both CD4 and CD8 compartments.

5'RACE template switching generated TCR cDNA, adding a universal primer site and UMIs. Via MiXCR, TCRdb re-called the 5' RACE reads, giving one row per CDR3 protein. The top ten hold approximately 1.1% of the sample, which has under 300,000 distinct CDR3 sequences, 6% to 8% seen once. V trimming: 3 bases; J trimming: 3 bases; junction bases outside the gene matches: 15. The CDR3 length is 20 residues. Germline lookup yields CDR1 SGHDT and CDR2 YYEEEE. This clonotype turned up a few times. Its antigen is currently unknown. The chain has TRBV5-6 and TRBJ2-4; 13 nucleotides agree with TRBD2. This specimen was CD4+ T cells sorted from PBMCs, taken on the day of the yellow fever booster vaccination. The TCR sequence derives from a man aged 30 to 45 who received the YFV17D yellow fever vaccine. In DNA, the CDR3 is TGTGCCAGCAGCTGGGAGGGACTAGCGGGACCTTGGTCTGGCAAAAACATTCAGTACTTC. Amino acids: CASSWEGLAGPWSGKNIQYF. Full variable domain (missing parts from reference TRBV5-6 and TRBJ2-4): DAGVTQSPTHLIKTRGQQVTLRCSPKSGHDTVSWYQQALGQGPQFIFQYYEEEERQRGNFPDRFSGHQFPNYSSELNVNALLLGDSALYLCASSWEGLAGPWSGKNIQYFGAGTRLSVL.